Following are 20 T cell receptor beta chains from one sample sequenced in a study of OX40 agonist ivuxolimab in advanced cancers. Measured with immunoSEQ multiplex PCR; TCRdb has only the in-frame clones, and not every one. The sample lists 70,000 or so clones; about four fifths were seen once. The starting material was CD4+ or CD8+ T cells sorted from blood, obtained in a trial of the OX40 agonist ivuxolimab. The receptors were gathered from an adult with an advanced solid tumor such as melanoma, head and neck, liver or kidney cancer.

This chain uses TRBV19 with TRBJ1-3; no clear D gene. The V gene's germline CDR1 is LNHDA and CDR2 SQIVND (reference sequence). This CDR3 spans 12 amino acids. The V gene lost 9 bases and the J gene lost 11 bases, with 17 bases spanning the gap. This chain's CDR3 is CARIGRIGPIYF. CDR3 nucleotide sequence: TGTGCCAGGATTGGACGGATAGGGCCCATATATTTT.

Regarding this clone: The junction shows a germline mismatch at one end, possibly a read error. V and J are TRBV27 and TRBJ1-5, with D perhaps TRBD1 (5 bases). This CDR3 has 13 residues. Germline CDR1 reads MNHEY; CDR2 reads SMNVEV (reference sequence). The CDR3 here is CVSSFLGDQPQHF. CDR3 in DNA: TGTGTCAGCAGTTTCTTGGGGGACCAGCCCCAGCATTTT.

The rearrangement links TRBV6-1 to TRBJ1-1; 7 bases match TRBD1. CDR1 and CDR2 from the germline V gene are MNHNS and SASEGT. This CDR3 comprises 14 residues. The junction had 6 bases not matched to a gene; V was cut back by 7 bases and J by 1 base. The CDR3 sequence: CASNPGQQNTEAFF. CDR3 sequence (DNA): TGTGCCAGCAACCCGGGACAGCAGAACACTGAAGCTTTCTTT.

The genes are TRBV29-1 and TRBJ2-5; TRBD2 aligns across 9 bases. The germline gives CDR1 SQVTM, CDR2 ANQGSEA. The CDR3 consists of 13 residues. V dropped 6 bases and J dropped 5; count of bases not matched to a gene: 7. CDR3 DNA sequence: TGCAGCGTCGGTAGCGGGAGTGGTGAGACCCAGTACTTC. Translating it yields CSVGSGSGETQYF.

The chain combines TRBV9 with TRBJ1-1; D remains ambiguous. The ends were cut back, 2 bases at V and 4 bases at J, with 12 bases in the middle. Germline-derived CDR1 and CDR2 are SGDLS and YYNGEE. CDR3 length: 14 amino acids. The CDR3 is CASSVTPLGTEAFF. The DNA of the CDR3 is TGTGCCAGCAGCGTGACCCCGCTTGGCACTGAAGCTTTCTTT.

In DNA form, the CDR3 reads TGCAGCGTTGAGCTGATGTTGGGCGAGCAGTACTTC. This encodes CSVELMLGEQYF. V usage is TRBV29-1 and J usage is TRBJ2-5; no definite D call. The J call is doubtful: the DNA matches TRBJ2-7 better. The CDR3 has 12 amino acids. The germline CDR1 and CDR2 sequences are SQVTM and ANQGSEA.

J is TRBJ1-5 and V is TRBV5-4; D unclear. From germline, CDR1 is SGHNT and CDR2 YYREEE (reference sequence). The CDR3 is 13 amino acids. The ends were cut back, 4 bases at V and 6 bases at J, with 11 bases in the middle. CDR3 region: CASSRAPLQPQHF. In DNA, the CDR3 is TGTGCCAGCAGCCGGGCCCCCCTTCAGCCCCAGCATTTT.

The gene calls are TRBV10-3 and TRBJ1-4; D unresolved. The V gene lost 7 bases and the J gene lost 3 bases, with 9 bases spanning the gap. The V gene's germline CDR1 is ENHRY and CDR2 SYGVKD. This CDR3 is 13 amino acids long. CDR3 nucleotides: TGTGCCATCAAGCGGGATTCTAATGAAAAACTGTTTTTT. As protein: CAIKRDSNEKLFF.

This clone appeared once. The rearrangement links TRBV4-3 to TRBJ1-2; 8 bases fit TRBD1. Germline assignment: CDR1 LGHNA and CDR2 YSLEER. The CDR3 is 14 amino acids. V lost 6 bases and J lost 8; bases outside the gene matches: 11. The CDR3 reads CASRMDRALGGYTF. CDR3 sequence (DNA): TGCGCCAGCAGGATGGACAGGGCCCTCGGGGGCTACACCTTC.

This sequence joins TRBV6-1 and TRBJ1-2, with TRBD1 matching over 7 bases. Looked up from germline, CDR1 is MNHNS and CDR2 is SASEGT. After removal of 3 bases from V and 5 bases from J, the junction contained 9 bases not matched to a gene. This CDR3 comprises 15 residues. The CDR3 reads CASSDPRAGGYGYTF. The CDR3 DNA reads TGTGCCAGCAGTGACCCCAGGGCAGGGGGGTATGGCTACACCTTC.

The chain has TRBV18 and TRBJ1-1; no definite D call. In germline, CDR1 is KGHSH, CDR2 LQKENI. Trimming removed 3 bases from V and 1 base from J, with 9 bases in between. CDR3 size: 14 residues. The DNA of the CDR3 is TGTGCCAGCTCACCCTTACCCCAGAACACTGAAGCTTTCTTT. Its translation: CASSPLPQNTEAFF. Variable domain in full (rest from reference TRBV18 and TRBJ1-1): NAGVMQNPRHLVRRRGQEARLRCSPMKGHSHVYWYRQLPEEGLKFMVYLQKENIIDESGMPKERFSAEFPKEGPSILRIQQVVRGDSAAYFCASSPLPQNTEAFFGQGTRLTVV.

J is TRBJ2-1 and V is TRBV7-2; D perhaps matches TRBD2 (7 bases). Germline CDR1 is SGHTA and CDR2 is FQGNSA. The CDR3 runs to 17 residues. Trimming removed 6 bases at V and 2 bases at J, with 20 bases between. CDR3 loop: CASSQQGGGPPYNEQFF. The CDR3 DNA reads TGTGCCAGCAGTCAACAAGGGGGAGGGCCTCCCTACAATGAGCAGTTCTTC.

The chain's CDR3 is CASSRGTSGRGGGTDTQYF. CDR3 DNA sequence: TGCGCCAGCAGCAGAGGGACTAGCGGGAGGGGTGGGGGCACAGATACGCAGTATTTT. The chain employs TRBV4-1 and TRBJ2-3, with 16 bases identical to TRBD2. This CDR3 is built from 19 residues. Germline CDR1 reads MGHRA; CDR2 reads YSYEKL. With 5 bases clipped from V and 1 base from J, the junction kept 9 bases outside the gene matches.

This clone occurred a few times. V and J are TRBV2 and TRBJ1-4; perhaps TRBD1 as D (5 bases). Germline V lookup: CDR1 SNHLY, CDR2 FYNNEI. CDR3 length: 14 residues. Trimming pared 8 bases from V and 4 bases from J, leaving 14 bases between. This chain's CDR3 is CASVNRQRNEKLFF. DNA for the CDR3: TGTGCCAGCGTCAACCGACAGCGTAATGAAAAACTGTTTTTT.

This chain uses TRBV29-1 with TRBJ2-5; 8 bases line up with TRBD2. There are 11 residues in the CDR3. The V gene's germline CDR1 is SQVTM and CDR2 ANQGSEA. This CDR3 reads CTAGGGETQYF. As DNA, the CDR3 is TGCACTGCGGGGGGAGGGGAGACCCAGTACTTC. Combining the CDR3 with reference TRBV29-1 and TRBJ2-5 gives the whole variable domain SAVISQKPSRDICQRGTSLTIQCQVDSQVTMMFWYRQQPGQSLTLIATANQGSEATYESGFVIDKFPISRPNLTFSTLTVSNMSPEDSSIYLCTAGGGETQYFGPGTRLLVL.

The V and J genes are TRBV15 and TRBJ2-7; D is possibly TRBD1 (5 bases). The CDR3 length is 14 residues. Germline assignment: CDR1 LNHNV and CDR2 YYDKDF (reference sequence). The ends were cut back, 4 bases at V and 0 bases at J, with 10 bases in the middle. CDR3 in amino acids: CATSIQGSSYEQYF. For the CDR3, the DNA is TGTGCCACCAGCATCCAGGGTAGCTCCTACGAGCAGTACTTC. Full variable domain (missing parts from reference TRBV15 and TRBJ2-7): DAMVIQNPRYQVTQFGKPVTLSCSQTLNHNVMYWYQQKSSQAPKLLFHYYDKDFNNEADTPDNFQSRRPNTSFCFLDIRSPGLGDTAMYLCATSIQGSSYEQYFGPGTRLTVT.

This clone was recorded only once. The chain employs TRBV30 and TRBJ1-6, with D maybe TRBD1 (5 bases). In germline, CDR1 is GTSNPN, CDR2 SVGIG (reference sequence). Trimming took 4 bases from V and 10 from J, leaving 23 bases between them. The CDR3 spans 16 residues. The CDR3 DNA follows: TGTGCCTGGACCCCGCGGGGGATCACGACCTTCTCACCCCTCCACTTT. Translating gives CAWTPRGITTFSPLHF.

A single count supports this clone. The chain recombines TRBV7-9 with TRBJ2-5; D unclear. Gene TRBJ2-7 matches the end of the DNA better, so the J call may be wrong. Germline CDR1 and CDR2: SEHNR and FQNEAQ (reference sequence). This CDR3 contains 13 residues. The CDR3 spells CASSRTEAPEQYF. The DNA of the CDR3 is TGTGCCAGCAGCCGAACTGAGGCGCCCGAGCAGTACTTC.

This clone was counted only a few times. In the same sample, other DNA sequences code for this CDR3. This rearrangement joins TRBV6-5 to TRBJ2-3; possibly TRBD2 for D (5 bases). CDR1 is MNHEY and CDR2 is SVGAGI in the germline V gene. Trimming took off 2 bases at V and 1 base at J, with 7 bases between the two ends. This CDR3 is 14 amino acids long. The CDR3 spells CASSYRGGTDTQYF. The CDR3 nucleotides read TGTGCCAGCAGTTACCGGGGAGGCACAGATACGCAGTATTTT.

The V and J genes are TRBV19 and TRBJ1-3; TRBD1 aligns across 7 bases. V gave up 6 bases and J gave up 3 bases; unmatched junction bases: 14. CDR1 and CDR2 from the germline V gene are LNHDA and SQIVND (reference sequence). This CDR3 spans 17 amino acids. In DNA form, the CDR3 reads TGTGCCAGTAGCCTAGGTGATGCAGGGGGTCATGGAAACACCATATATTTT. The encoded protein is CASSLGDAGGHGNTIYF.